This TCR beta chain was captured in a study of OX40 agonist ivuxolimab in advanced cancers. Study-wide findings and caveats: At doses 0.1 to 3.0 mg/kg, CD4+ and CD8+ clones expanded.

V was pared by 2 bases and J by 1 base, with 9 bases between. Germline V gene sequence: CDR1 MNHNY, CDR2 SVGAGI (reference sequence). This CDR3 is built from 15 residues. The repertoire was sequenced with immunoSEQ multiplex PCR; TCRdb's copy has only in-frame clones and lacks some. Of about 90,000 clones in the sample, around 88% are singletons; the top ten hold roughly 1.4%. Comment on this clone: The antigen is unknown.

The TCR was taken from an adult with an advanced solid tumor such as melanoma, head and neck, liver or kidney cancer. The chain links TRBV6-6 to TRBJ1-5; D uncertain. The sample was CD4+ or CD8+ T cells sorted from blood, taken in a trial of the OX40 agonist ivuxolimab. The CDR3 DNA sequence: TGTGCCAGCAGTTACGCCCGCAGAAGCAATCAGCCCCAGCATTTT. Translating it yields CASSYARRSNQPQHF.